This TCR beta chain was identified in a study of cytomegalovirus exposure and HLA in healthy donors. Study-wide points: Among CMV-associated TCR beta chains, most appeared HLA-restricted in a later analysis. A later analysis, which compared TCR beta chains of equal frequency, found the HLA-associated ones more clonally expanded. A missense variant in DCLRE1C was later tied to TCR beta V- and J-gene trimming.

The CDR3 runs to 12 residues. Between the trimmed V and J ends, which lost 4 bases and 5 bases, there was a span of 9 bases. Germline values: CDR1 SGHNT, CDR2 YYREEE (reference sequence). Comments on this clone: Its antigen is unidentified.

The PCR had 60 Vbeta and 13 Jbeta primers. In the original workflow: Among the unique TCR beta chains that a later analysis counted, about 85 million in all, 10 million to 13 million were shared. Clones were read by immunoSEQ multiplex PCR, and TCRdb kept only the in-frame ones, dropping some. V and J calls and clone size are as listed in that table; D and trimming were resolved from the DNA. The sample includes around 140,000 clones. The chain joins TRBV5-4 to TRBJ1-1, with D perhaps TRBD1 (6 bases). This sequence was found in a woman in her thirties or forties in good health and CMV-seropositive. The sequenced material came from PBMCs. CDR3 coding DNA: TGTGCCAGCAGCGCGACAGGAACTGAAGCTTTCTTT. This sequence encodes CASSATGTEAFF.